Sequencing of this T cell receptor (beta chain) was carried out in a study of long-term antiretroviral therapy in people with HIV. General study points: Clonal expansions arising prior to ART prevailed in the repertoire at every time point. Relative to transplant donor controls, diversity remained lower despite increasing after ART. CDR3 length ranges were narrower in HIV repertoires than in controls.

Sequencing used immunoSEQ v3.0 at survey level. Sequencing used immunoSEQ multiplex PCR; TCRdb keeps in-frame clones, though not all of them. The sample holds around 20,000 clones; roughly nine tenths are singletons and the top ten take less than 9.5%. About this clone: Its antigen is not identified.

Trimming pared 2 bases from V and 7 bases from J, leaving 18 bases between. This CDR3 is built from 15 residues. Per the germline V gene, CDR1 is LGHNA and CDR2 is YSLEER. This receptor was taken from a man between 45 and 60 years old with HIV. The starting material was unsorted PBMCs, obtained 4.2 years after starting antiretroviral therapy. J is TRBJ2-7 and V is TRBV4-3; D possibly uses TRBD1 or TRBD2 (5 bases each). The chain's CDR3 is CASSQNRGRPDEQYF. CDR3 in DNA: TGCGCCAGCAGCCAAAACCGGGGCAGGCCTGATGAGCAGTACTTC.